The clone carrying this T cell receptor (beta chain) was seen a handful of times. Its target is not known. A second about 7 to 11 cycle PCR used barcoded and J-beta primers. CDR3-containing paired-end reads numbered at least 2.5 million in each sample. TCRdb recomputed calls from the 5' RACE reads with MiXCR, one row per CDR3 protein. The table records about 1.1 million distinct CDR3 sequences, more than 30% of them present only once. The data stem from a study of blood T cells in healthy people across ages. General observations from the study: Long-lived donors had more naive CD4+ cells and higher diversity than aged donors. Any changes in expanded clonotypes were possibly confounded, as donor CMV status remained unknown.

CDR3 length equals 14 residues. Germline CDR1 reads SQVTM; CDR2 reads ANQGSEA. V was shortened by 7 bases and J by 0 bases, with 15 bases between the two germline ends. The source of this sequence is a man aged 18 to 29 in good health. The V call is TRBV29-1, the J call TRBJ2-5, with D possibly matching TRBD1 (6 bases). Specimen: blood. The CDR3 DNA reads as TGCAGCGCCGCCAGGGGCCGGTACCAAGAGACCCAGTACTTC. Its protein product is CSAARGRYQETQYF.